The rows below give T cell receptor beta chains drawn from one sample of a study of T cell responses to AZD1222 COVID-19 vaccine. Repertoires were generated with immunoSEQ multiplex PCR, while TCRdb's copy carries only in-frame clones and drops some. The sample lists approximately 35,000 clones, approximately 90% occurring once. Here the sequenced sample was peripheral blood, taken 28 days after the second AZD1222 dose. The origin of the receptors is an adult who received the AZD1222 COVID-19 vaccine. Each CDR3 is given with its conserved first and last residue. The order of the fields is V gene, clone size, J gene, D gene, CDR3 DNA, CDR3 protein. The D gene is left open where the match is weak. Only part of the rows carry a size: once, few, many, or a class if the clone is expanded.

TRBV3-1/TRBV3-2	-	TRBJ2-3	-	TGTGCCAGCAGCTCCCTTAGCCCCACAGATACGCAGTATTTT	CASSSLSPTDTQYF
TRBV29-1	-	TRBJ2-1	-	TGCAGCGTTATTTCCCGGGGCTACAATGAGCAGTTCTTC	CSVISRGYNEQFF
TRBV27	-	TRBJ2-2	-	TGTGCCAGCAGTTTTCAGCGGGTCGCGAACACCGGGGAGCTGTTTTTT	CASSFQRVANTGELFF
TRBV10-1	-	TRBJ2-7	-	TGCGCCAGCAGTGGTTCCCCCTCGGGTACCTACGAGCAGTACTTC	CASSGSPSGTYEQYF
TRBV12-3/TRBV12-4	-	TRBJ1-6	TRBD1	TGTGCCAGCAGTAGACAGGGACAATCACCCCTCCACTTT	CASSRQGQSPLHF
TRBV30	-	TRBJ1-2	-	TGTGCCTGGAGTAAAGGGGTTGGCGACACCTTC	CAWSKGVGDTF
TRBV2	-	TRBJ1-1	-	TGTGCCAGCACCCGAGTGGACACTACTGAAGCTTTCTTT	CASTRVDTTEAFF
TRBV28	-	TRBJ1-1	-	TGTGCCAGCAGTGGGTTCGGAGGGGAAGCTTTCTTT	CASSGFGGEAFF
TRBV5-1	-	TRBJ1-5	TRBD1	TGCGCCAGCAGCCTGACAGGGGGTCCCAATCAGCCCCAGCATTTT	CASSLTGGPNQPQHF
TRBV5-1	-	TRBJ2-2	TRBD2	TGCGCCAGCAGCCGAGGACTAGGGCGCGGCTCCGGGGAGCTGTTTTTT	CASSRGLGRGSGELFF
TRBV11-2	-	TRBJ1-2	-	TGTGCCAGCAGCTTAGAAGGGACCGCGGATGGCTACACCTTC	CASSLEGTADGYTF
TRBV19	-	TRBJ1-1	-	TGTGCCAGTAGTATAGTAGGGCAGAATGAAGCTTTCTTT	CASSIVGQNEAFF
TRBV29-1	once	TRBJ1-1	-	TGCAGCGTTCAGAAGAACACTGAAGCTTTCTTT	CSVQKNTEAFF
TRBV5-1	-	TRBJ1-2	-	TGCGCCAGCAGCTTGTCGGGGGCTCGGGTTTCTAACTATGGCTACACCTTC	CASSLSGARVSNYGYTF
TRBV12-3/TRBV12-4	-	TRBJ2-3	-	TGTGCCAGCAGTTTGGGGTCCACAGATACGCAGTATTTT	CASSLGSTDTQYF
TRBV5-1	-	TRBJ2-1	-	TGCGCCAGCAGCTTGGACCCATACTACAATGAGCAGTTCTTC	CASSLDPYYNEQFF
TRBV28	-	TRBJ1-5	TRBD1	TGTGCCAGCAGTTTATGGGGACAGAATCAGCCCCAGCATTTT	CASSLWGQNQPQHF
TRBV19	-	TRBJ2-5	-	TGTGCCAGTAGGGACAGACTAGAGACCCAGTACTTC	CASRDRLETQYF
TRBV5-1	-	TRBJ2-1	TRBD2	TGCGCCAGCAGCCTTGGAGTAGCGGGCTTCTCCTACAATGAGCAGTTCTTC	CASSLGVAGFSYNEQFF